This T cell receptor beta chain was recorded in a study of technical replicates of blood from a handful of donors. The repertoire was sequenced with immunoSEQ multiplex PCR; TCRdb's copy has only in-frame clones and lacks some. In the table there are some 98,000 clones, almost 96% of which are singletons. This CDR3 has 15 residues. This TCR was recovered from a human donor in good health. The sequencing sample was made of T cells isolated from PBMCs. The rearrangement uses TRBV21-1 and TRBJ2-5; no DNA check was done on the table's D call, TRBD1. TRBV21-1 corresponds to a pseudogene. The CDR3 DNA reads TGTGCCAGCAGCACCCCAGGGGGACCGAGGGAGACCCAGTACTTC. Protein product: CASSTPGGPRETQYF.